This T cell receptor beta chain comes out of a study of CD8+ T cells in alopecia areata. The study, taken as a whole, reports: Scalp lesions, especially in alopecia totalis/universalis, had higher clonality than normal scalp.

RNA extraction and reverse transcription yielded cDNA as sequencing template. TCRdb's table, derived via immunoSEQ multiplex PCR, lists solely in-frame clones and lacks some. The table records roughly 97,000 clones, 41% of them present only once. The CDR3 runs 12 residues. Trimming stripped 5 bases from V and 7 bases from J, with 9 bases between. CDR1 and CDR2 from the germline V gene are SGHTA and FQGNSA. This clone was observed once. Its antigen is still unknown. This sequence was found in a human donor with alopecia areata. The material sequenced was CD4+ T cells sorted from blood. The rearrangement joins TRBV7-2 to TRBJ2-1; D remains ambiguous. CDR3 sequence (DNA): TGTGCCAGCAGCAGGACCGGGAATGAGCAGTTCTTC. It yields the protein CASSRTGNEQFF.